This TCR beta chain stems from a study of long-term antiretroviral therapy in people with HIV. Study results and caveats: Diversity measured after ART increased yet remained under transplant donor controls. Pre-ART clonal expansion yielded clones that dominated the repertoire at all time points.

The length of the CDR3 is 11 residues. V was shortened by 3 bases and J by 8 bases, with 7 bases between the two germline ends. The germline V gene encodes CDR1 MNHEY and CDR2 SMNVEV (reference sequence). Details on this clone: No antigen is known for it.

The libraries were made with immunoSEQ v3.0 at survey level. Sequencing was performed with immunoSEQ multiplex PCR; in TCRdb, only in-frame clones are kept and a portion is missing. The repertoire consists of more than 45,000 clones, with around 80% occurring once and the leading ten covering roughly 3%. Ahead of DNA extraction, samples held about 0.95-11 million cryopreserved PBMC each. The chain has TRBV27 and TRBJ1-1; unclear D gene. Sequencing was performed on unsorted PBMCs, taken 0.8 years after starting antiretroviral therapy. The sequence derives from a woman aged 18-29 years with HIV. In DNA, the CDR3 is TGTGCCAGCAGTTTTCAAGGAGAAGCTTTCTTT. Protein sequence: CASSFQGEAFF.